The clone carrying this T cell receptor (beta chain) was detected a few times. This CDR3 has 15 amino acids. Germline CDR1 MNHNS, CDR2 SASEGT. V shed 2 bases, J shed 5 bases, and the junction held 9 bases outside the gene matches. The data stem from a study of T cell changes during pregnancy in multiple sclerosis. The repertoire was sequenced with immunoSEQ multiplex PCR; TCRdb's copy has only in-frame clones and lacks some. Counted here are 17,000 or so clones, approximately 84% occurring once; the ten biggest clones make up 15% to 20%. The sample consisted of CD8+ T cells from peripheral blood mononuclear cells, taken in the third trimester of pregnancy. The TCR was taken from a female donor in good health, enrolled as a control in a pregnancy study. The chain links TRBV6-1 to TRBJ2-7, with 7 bases identical to TRBD1. The CDR3 sequence is CASSETGVGFDEQYF. Written as DNA, the CDR3 is TGTGCCAGCAGTGAAACAGGGGTTGGCTTCGACGAGCAGTACTTC.